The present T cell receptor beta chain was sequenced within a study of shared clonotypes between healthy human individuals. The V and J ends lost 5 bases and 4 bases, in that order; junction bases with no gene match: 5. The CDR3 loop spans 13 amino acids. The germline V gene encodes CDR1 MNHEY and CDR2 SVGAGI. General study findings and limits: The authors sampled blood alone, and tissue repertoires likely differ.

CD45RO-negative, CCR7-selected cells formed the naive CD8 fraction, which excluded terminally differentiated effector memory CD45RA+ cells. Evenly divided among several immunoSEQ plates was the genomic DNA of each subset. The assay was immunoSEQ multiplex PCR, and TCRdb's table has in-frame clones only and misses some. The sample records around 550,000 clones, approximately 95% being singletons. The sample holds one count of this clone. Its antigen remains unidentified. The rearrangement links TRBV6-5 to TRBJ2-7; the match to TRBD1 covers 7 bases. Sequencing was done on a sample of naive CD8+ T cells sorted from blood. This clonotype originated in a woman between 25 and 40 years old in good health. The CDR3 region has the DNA TGTGCCAGCAGTAATGGACAGGTTTACGAGCAGTACTTC. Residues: CASSNGQVYEQYF.